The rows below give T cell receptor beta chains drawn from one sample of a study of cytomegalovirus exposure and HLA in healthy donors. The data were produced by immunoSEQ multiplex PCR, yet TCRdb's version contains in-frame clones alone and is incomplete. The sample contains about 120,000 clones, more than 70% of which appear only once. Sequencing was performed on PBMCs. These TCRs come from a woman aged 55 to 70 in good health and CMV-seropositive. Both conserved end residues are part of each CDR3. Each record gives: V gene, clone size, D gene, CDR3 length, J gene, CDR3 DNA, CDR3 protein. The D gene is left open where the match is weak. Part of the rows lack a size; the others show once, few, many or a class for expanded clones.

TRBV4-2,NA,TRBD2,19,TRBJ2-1,TGTGCCAGCAGCCAAGGAGTAAGACTAGCGGGAGGACTAAACAATGAGCAGTTCTTC,CASSQGVRLAGGLNNEQFF
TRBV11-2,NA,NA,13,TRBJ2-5,TGTGCCAGCAGCTTAGAATCAGTCTCGGAGCAGTACTTC,CASSLESVSEQYF
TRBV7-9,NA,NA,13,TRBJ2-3,TGTGCCAGCAGCTCCTATAGCACAGATACGCAGTATTTT,CASSSYSTDTQYF
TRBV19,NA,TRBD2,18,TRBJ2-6,TGTGCCAGTAGTAGCGACGGGGGGGCTATTGCTGGGGCCAACGTCCTGACTTTC,CASSSDGGAIAGANVLTF
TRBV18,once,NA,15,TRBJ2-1,TGTGCCAGCTCACCACCTCCGCTAGCTAACGATGAGCAGTTCTTC,CASSPPPLANDEQFF
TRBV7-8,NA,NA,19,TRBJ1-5,TGTGCCAGCAGCTTAGAGGGGGGGCAAGGGAGGTCTAGCAATCAGCCCCAGCATTTT,CASSLEGGQGRSSNQPQHF
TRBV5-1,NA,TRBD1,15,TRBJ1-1,TGCGCCAGCAGCTTGGCAGGGGGCATGAACACTGAAGCTTTCTTT,CASSLAGGMNTEAFF
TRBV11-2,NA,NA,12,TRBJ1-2,TGTGCCAGCAGCCTTAACAGGGATGGCTACACCTTC,CASSLNRDGYTF
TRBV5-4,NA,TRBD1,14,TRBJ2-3,TGTGCCAGCAGCTTGGGGGGGACAGCAGATACGCAGTATTTT,CASSLGGTADTQYF
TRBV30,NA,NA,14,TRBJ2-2,TGTGCCTGGCCCGGAGATTCGAACACCGGGGAGCTGTTTTTT,CAWPGDSNTGELFF